Presented here are 28 T cell receptor beta chains from one specimen sequenced in a study of T-cell reconstitution after alpha-beta-depleted transplantation in children (dated by TCRdb to about 2016). The label giving this sample's treatment or condition can be read as: allogeneic hematopoietic cell transplantation with graft depleted of TCRalphabeta T cells and CD19 B cells. The library was made by PCR. The instrument given in TCRdb is Illumina HiSeq 2500. TCR libraries were prepared with molecular barcoding, using unique molecular identifiers to normalize TCRbeta repertoire quantification. TCRdb trimmed the raw reads at Q25, called clones with MiXCR and kept productive beta chains. Each CDR3 protein gets just one entry, which takes the most common genes and DNA from the rows behind it. The sample table shows more than 120,000 distinct CDR3 sequences, and 8.8% are seen once. The top ten clonotypes cover approximately 18% of the sample.

The material was PBMCs, mostly from graft donor cells, obtained 180 days after TCRalphabeta/CD19-depleted stem cell transplant. Receptor source: a female patient under 10 years old who had a stem cell transplant for congenital amegakaryocytic thrombocytopenia, so the T cells may come from the graft donor.

This clonotype was counted at least ten times. The gene calls are TRBV3-1 and TRBJ2-3; D not resolved. This CDR3 has 12 residues. Germline loops: CDR1 LGHDT, CDR2 YNNKEL (reference sequence). Trimming removed 3 bases at V and 6 bases at J, with 7 bases between. The CDR3 is CASSQSRDTQYF. In nucleotides, the CDR3 is TGTGCCAGCAGCCAGTCTAGGGATACGCAGTATTTT.

This clonotype was observed many times. The chain couples TRBV20-1 to TRBJ2-1; D is ambiguous. Looked up from germline, CDR1 is DFQATT and CDR2 is SNEGSKA (reference sequence). The ends were cut back, 3 bases at V and 6 bases at J, with 12 bases in the middle. This CDR3 is 13 amino acids long. The CDR3 DNA follows: TGCAGTGCTAGTGGGCGTTACTTCAATGAGCAGTTCTTC. This gives the protein CSASGRYFNEQFF.

The chain employs TRBV28 and TRBJ2-1; 8 bases fit TRBD2. V lost 6 bases, J lost 5 bases, and 15 bases stayed unmatched. Germline CDR1 and CDR2: MDHEN and SYDVKM. CDR3 length: 17 residues. CDR3 nucleotide sequence: TGTGCCAGCAGCAAACCGGGACTAGTGCATACCAACAATGAGCAGTTCTTC. Translated, it gives CASSKPGLVHTNNEQFF. The whole variable domain, remainder taken from reference TRBV28 and TRBJ2-1, is DVKVTQSSRYLVKRTGEKVFLECVQDMDHENMFWYRQDPGLGLRLIYFSYDVKMKEKGDIPEGYSVSREKKERFSLILESASTNQTSMYLCASSKPGLVHTNNEQFFGPGTRLTVL.

The chain joins TRBV10-3 to TRBJ2-1; 7 nucleotides line up with TRBD2. This CDR3 is built from 18 residues. The germline V gene encodes CDR1 ENHRY and CDR2 SYGVKD. The CDR3 sequence: CTLSFSAASRGVNNEQFF. CDR3 in DNA: TGTACCCTCAGTTTTTCAGCGGCCTCCCGGGGGGTAAACAATGAGCAGTTCTTC.

The sample holds many counts of this clonotype. J is TRBJ1-3 and V is TRBV5-1; 8 bases align to TRBD1. This CDR3 comprises 14 residues. Germline lookup yields CDR1 SGHRS and CDR2 YFSETQ. Germline trimming cut 4 bases from V and 4 bases from J; bases unmatched to any gene: 4. CDR3 in amino acids: CASSPTGDGNTIYF. The CDR3 DNA reads TGCGCCAGCAGCCCGACAGGGGACGGAAACACCATATATTTT.

In its sample, this clonotype was seen many times. V gene TRBV20-1 combines with J gene TRBJ2-7; D unclear. The V end was cut by 6 bases, the J end by 3 bases, with 15 bases between. CDR3 length: 13 amino acids. Per germline, CDR1 DFQATT and CDR2 SNEGSKA (reference sequence). The CDR3 region is CSAKALRDYEQYF. CDR3 nucleotide sequence: TGCAGTGCCAAGGCCTTGCGCGACTACGAGCAGTACTTC.

The genes are TRBV30 and TRBJ1-5; D ambiguous. Germline V gene sequence: CDR1 GTSNPN, CDR2 SVGIG (reference sequence). This CDR3 region has 10 residues. Between the trimmed V and J ends, which lost 3 bases and 11 bases, there was a span of 8 bases. CDR3 nucleotides: TGTGCCTGGAGGGAAGGTTCCCAGCATTTT. This sequence encodes CAWREGSQHF.

This clonotype was counted ten times or more. The chain links TRBV20-1 to TRBJ1-3; D gene ambiguous. CDR1 and CDR2 from the germline V gene are DFQATT and SNEGSKA (reference sequence). CDR3 length: 13 amino acids. The V end lost 1 base, the J end lost 4 bases, and 8 bases lay between the germline ends. The CDR3 protein is CSARGLGGNTIYF. The CDR3 DNA reads TGCAGTGCTAGAGGCTTGGGGGGAAACACCATATATTTT.

This clonotype was counted many times. This rearrangement joins TRBV6-2 or TRBV6-3 to TRBJ2-5; 12 bases match TRBD2. This CDR3 is 16 amino acids long. J lost 5 bases, V lost 2 bases, and 6 bases had no gene match. Germline V gene lookup returns CDR1 MNHEY and CDR2 SVGEGT. CDR3 DNA sequence: TGTGCCAGCAGTTACCCCCTAGCGGGGGGGCGGGAGACCCAGTACTTC. Translating it yields CASSYPLAGGRETQYF.

The chain links TRBV29-1 to TRBJ1-1, with TRBD1 identical over 8 bases. Per germline, CDR1 SQVTM and CDR2 ANQGSEA. The length of the CDR3 is 13 residues. Trimming removed 7 bases from V and 1 base from J; junction bases left unmatched: 5. The CDR3: CSAVTGANTEAFF. CDR3 DNA sequence: TGCAGCGCGGTGACAGGGGCGAACACTGAAGCTTTCTTT.

This clonotype was counted only a few times. The chain is built from TRBV9 and TRBJ2-3; possibly TRBD2 for D (6 bases). The germline gives CDR1 SGDLS, CDR2 YYNGEE. The CDR3 loop spans 16 amino acids. Trimming took off 3 bases at V and 2 bases at J, with 16 bases between the two ends. The CDR3 is CASSAWTGVNTDTQYF. CDR3 nucleotides: TGTGCCAGCAGCGCTTGGACGGGAGTAAACACAGATACGCAGTATTTT. The full variable domain, rest sourced from reference TRBV9 and TRBJ2-3, is DSGVTQTPKHLITATGQRVTLRCSPRSGDLSVYWYQQSLDQGLQFLIQYYNGEERAKGNILERFSAQQFPDLHSELNLSSLELGDSALYFCASSAWTGVNTDTQYFGPGTRLTVL.

The chain employs TRBV20-1 and TRBJ2-2, with D hard to call. Germline V gives CDR1 DFQATT, CDR2 SNEGSKA (reference sequence). The CDR3 has 16 residues. Deletions cut 0 bases from V and 0 bases from J, with 11 bases between. In DNA form, the CDR3 reads TGCAGTGCTAGAGACTGGGGTGGTACGAACACCGGGGAGCTGTTTTTT. Amino acids: CSARDWGGTNTGELFF.

V and J are TRBV4-3 and TRBJ1-1; 7 nucleotides align to TRBD1. The germline CDR1 and CDR2 sequences are LGHNA and YSLEER. This CDR3 has 16 amino acids. V shed 1 base and J 3 bases; nucleotides not matched to a gene: 8. The CDR3 sequence is CASSQGDRLGDTEAFF. The DNA for the CDR3 is TGCGCCAGCAGCCAAGGGGACAGACTAGGGGACACTGAAGCTTTCTTT.

This clonotype was seen only a few times. V usage is TRBV7-8 and J usage is TRBJ2-5; D possibly corresponds to TRBD2 (5 bases). There are 17 residues in the CDR3. V lost 4 bases, J lost 0 bases, and 18 bases lay in between. Germline V gene data show CDR1 as SGHVS and CDR2 as FQNEAQ. CDR3 nucleotide sequence: TGTGCCAGCAGCTCGCTCCGTCCTAGCCAGTACCAAGAGACCCAGTACTTC. Its translation is CASSSLRPSQYQETQYF.

At least ten counts were recorded for this clonotype. The rearrangement joins TRBV14 to TRBJ2-1; D is uncertain. The CDR3 is made up of 15 amino acids. Trimming stripped 4 bases from V and 9 bases from J, with 19 bases between. Germline CDR1 reads SGHDN; CDR2 reads FVKESK. The CDR3 loop is CASSPFPGSSGEQFF. DNA for the CDR3: TGTGCCAGCAGCCCATTCCCTGGGTCGTCAGGTGAGCAGTTCTTC.

The table lists this clonotype with a few counts. The rearrangement links TRBV9 to TRBJ2-3; the D gene is possibly TRBD2 (6 bases). The germline gives CDR1 SGDLS, CDR2 YYNGEE. The V and J ends lost 3 bases and 5 bases respectively, with 16 bases between them. The CDR3 consists of 15 residues. The CDR3: CASSALGDSGDTQYF. The DNA for the CDR3 is TGTGCCAGCAGCGCCCTGGGGGATAGCGGAGATACGCAGTATTTT. Filled out from reference TRBV9 and TRBJ2-3, the complete variable domain reads DSGVTQTPKHLITATGQRVTLRCSPRSGDLSVYWYQQSLDQGLQFLIQYYNGEERAKGNILERFSAQQFPDLHSELNLSSLELGDSALYFCASSALGDSGDTQYFGPGTRLTVL.

This clonotype was seen repeatedly, ten times or more. This rearrangement joins TRBV2 to TRBJ2-7; D unclear. V dropped 6 bases and J dropped 4 bases, with 22 bases sitting between them. Germline loops: CDR1 SNHLY, CDR2 FYNNEI. The CDR3 sequence is 16 residues long. CDR3 sequence reads: CASSLLMVYPSYEQYF. In nucleotides, the CDR3 is TGTGCCAGCAGCCTCCTTATGGTCTACCCGAGTTACGAGCAGTACTTC.

This clonotype was detected ten times or more. The rearrangement joins TRBV4-1 to TRBJ2-1; D unclear. Germline CDR1 MGHRA, CDR2 YSYEKL. Trimming removed 2 bases from V and 2 bases from J, with 1 base in between. CDR3 length equals 12 residues. CDR3 nucleotide sequence: TGCGCCAGCAGCCAAACCTACAATGAGCAGTTCTTC. The encoded protein is CASSQTYNEQFF.

The chain recombines TRBV20-1 with TRBJ2-2; no reliable D call. The CDR3 totals 13 residues. Germline assignment: CDR1 DFQATT and CDR2 SNEGSKA (reference sequence). Trimming left V 2 bases short and J 7 bases short, with 11 bases between. This chain's CDR3 is CSARHLSGGELFF. The CDR3 coding sequence is TGCAGTGCTAGACATTTATCGGGCGGGGAGCTGTTTTTT.

The rearrangement uses TRBV21-1 and TRBJ2-2; the table calls TRBD1, which could not be checked here. TRBV21-1 is labeled a pseudogene. CDR3 length: 16 amino acids. The CDR3: CASSKGGQGITGELFF. The CDR3 bases are TGTGCCAGCAGCAAAGGGGGCCAGGGAATCACCGGGGAGCTGTTTTTT.

This clonotype has ten or more counts. The V and J genes are TRBV12-3 or TRBV12-4 and TRBJ1-4, with D tentatively TRBD1 (5 bases). V was clipped by 3 bases and J by 6 bases, with 14 bases between them. The length of the CDR3 is 15 residues. CDR3 sequence reads: CASSLGGIWDEKLFF. CDR3 sequence (DNA): TGTGCCAGCAGTTTGGGGGGGATCTGGGATGAAAAACTGTTTTTT.

The gene calls are TRBV28 and TRBJ2-3; D remains ambiguous. The CDR3 covers 13 residues. Trimming stripped 6 bases from V and 6 bases from J, with 13 bases between. Germline CDR1 reads MDHEN; CDR2 reads SYDVKM. The CDR3 is CASSWEGRDTQYF. The CDR3 nucleotides are TGTGCCAGCAGCTGGGAAGGTCGGGATACGCAGTATTTT.

The chain employs TRBV28 and TRBJ2-2; 7 bases agree with TRBD1. V lost 3 bases to trimming and J lost 1 base; unmatched junction nucleotides: 2. CDR3 length: 15 residues. Germline V gene sequence: CDR1 MDHEN, CDR2 SYDVKM. CDR3 DNA sequence: TGTGCCAGCAGTTTTTGGACAGGGAACACCGGGGAGCTGTTTTTT. Translated: CASSFWTGNTGELFF.

V gene TRBV14 combines with J gene TRBJ2-2; perhaps TRBD2 as D (6 bases). Germline V gene data show CDR1 as SGHDN and CDR2 as FVKESK. V was pared by 5 bases and J by 2 bases, with 12 bases between. This CDR3 has 15 residues. The CDR3: CASSSRDFNTGELFF. The CDR3, as DNA: TGTGCCAGCAGCTCGCGGGACTTCAACACCGGGGAGCTGTTTTTT.

About this clonotype itself: A much larger clone sits a single nucleotide away, making a read error possible. The chain joins TRBV29-1 to TRBJ2-3, with 8 bases lining up with TRBD2. Germline assignment: CDR1 SQVTM and CDR2 ANQGSEA. This CDR3 spans 12 amino acids. CDR3 nucleotides: TGCAGCGTTTCCCCGGGACTAGATACGCACTATTTT. Translated, it gives CSVSPGLDTHYF.

This clonotype was observed many times. CDR3 region: CASSQMAGSYNSPLHF. As DNA, the CDR3 is TGTGCCAGCAGTCAAATGGCGGGGTCCTATAATTCACCCCTCCACTTT. The rearrangement joins TRBV6-1 to TRBJ1-6; no reliable D call. Germline CDR1 and CDR2: MNHNS and SASEGT. There are 16 residues in the CDR3. V was pared by 5 bases and J by 1 base, with 12 bases between.

This clonotype has only a few counts. This sequence joins TRBV28 and TRBJ1-4; tentatively, D is TRBD1 (6 bases). The ends were cut back, 8 bases at V and 6 bases at J, with 19 bases in the middle. The CDR3 sequence is 15 residues long. CDR1 is MDHEN, CDR2 SYDVKM, per germline. CDR3 sequence (DNA): TGTGCCAGCGGGGGGGCACAGGCGTCAGATGAAAAACTGTTTTTT. Its translation: CASGGAQASDEKLFF.

The rearrangement joins TRBV5-1 to TRBJ2-2, with 12 bases lining up with TRBD2. Germline loops: CDR1 SGHRS, CDR2 YFSETQ. The CDR3 contains 18 residues. Germline trimming cut 0 bases from V and 4 bases from J; bases unmatched to any gene: 7. In DNA form, the CDR3 reads TGCGCCAGCAGCTTGGCCCGACTAGCGGGAGTGAGCACCGGGGAGCTGTTTTTT. Translated: CASSLARLAGVSTGELFF.